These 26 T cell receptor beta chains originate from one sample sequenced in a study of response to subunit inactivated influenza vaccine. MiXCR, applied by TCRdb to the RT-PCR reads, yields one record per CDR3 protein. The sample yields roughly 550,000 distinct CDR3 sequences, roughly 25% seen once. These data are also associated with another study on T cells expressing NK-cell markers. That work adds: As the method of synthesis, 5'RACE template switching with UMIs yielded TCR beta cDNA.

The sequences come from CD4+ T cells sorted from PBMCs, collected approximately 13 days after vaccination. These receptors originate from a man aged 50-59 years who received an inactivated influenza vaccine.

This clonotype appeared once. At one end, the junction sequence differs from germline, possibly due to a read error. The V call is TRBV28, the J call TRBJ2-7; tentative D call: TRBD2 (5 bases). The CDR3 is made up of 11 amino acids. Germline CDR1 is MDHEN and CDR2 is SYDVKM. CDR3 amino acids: CATGVSYEQYF. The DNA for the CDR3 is TGCGCCACCGGGGTGAGCTACGAGCAGTACTTC.

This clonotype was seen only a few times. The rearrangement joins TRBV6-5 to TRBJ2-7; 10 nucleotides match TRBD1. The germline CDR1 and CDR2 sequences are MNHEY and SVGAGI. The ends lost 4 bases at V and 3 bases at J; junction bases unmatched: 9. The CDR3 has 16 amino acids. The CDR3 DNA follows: TGTGCCAGCAGTTCGACAGGGGGCGCCGTCGTCTACGAGCAGTACTTC. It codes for CASSSTGGAVVYEQYF.

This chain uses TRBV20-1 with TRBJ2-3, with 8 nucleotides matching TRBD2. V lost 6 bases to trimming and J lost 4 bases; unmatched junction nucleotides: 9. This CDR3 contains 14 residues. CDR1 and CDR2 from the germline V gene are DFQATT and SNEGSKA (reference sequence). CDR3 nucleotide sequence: TGCAGTGCACCGAGCGGGAGTCTGGCAGATACGCAGTATTTT. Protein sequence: CSAPSGSLADTQYF.

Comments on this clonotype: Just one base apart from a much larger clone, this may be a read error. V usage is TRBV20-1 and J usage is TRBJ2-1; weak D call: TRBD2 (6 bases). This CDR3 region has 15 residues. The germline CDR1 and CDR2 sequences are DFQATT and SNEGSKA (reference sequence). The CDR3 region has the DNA TGCAGTGCAAAGACCCCGGGACTCCGATACAATGAGCAGCTCTTC. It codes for CSAKTPGLRYNEQLF.

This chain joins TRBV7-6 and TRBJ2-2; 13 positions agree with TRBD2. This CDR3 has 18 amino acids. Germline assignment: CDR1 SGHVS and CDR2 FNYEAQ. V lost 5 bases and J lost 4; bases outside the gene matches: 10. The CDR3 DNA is TGTGCCAGCAGCCTCACTAGCGGGAGGGCCCAGGGCACCGGGGAGCTGTTTTTT. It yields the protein CASSLTSGRAQGTGELFF.

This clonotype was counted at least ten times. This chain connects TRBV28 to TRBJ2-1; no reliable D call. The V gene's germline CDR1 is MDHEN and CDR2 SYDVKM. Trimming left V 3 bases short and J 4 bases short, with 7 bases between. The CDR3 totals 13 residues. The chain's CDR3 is CASSFDRYNEQFF. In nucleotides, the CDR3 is TGTGCCAGCAGTTTTGACCGATACAATGAGCAGTTCTTC.

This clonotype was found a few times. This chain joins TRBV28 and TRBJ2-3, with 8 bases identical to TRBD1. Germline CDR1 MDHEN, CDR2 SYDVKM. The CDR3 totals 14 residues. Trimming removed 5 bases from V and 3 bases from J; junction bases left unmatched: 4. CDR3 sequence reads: CASSPWTGTDTQYF. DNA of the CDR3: TGTGCCAGCAGTCCTTGGACAGGGACAGATACGCAGTATTTT.

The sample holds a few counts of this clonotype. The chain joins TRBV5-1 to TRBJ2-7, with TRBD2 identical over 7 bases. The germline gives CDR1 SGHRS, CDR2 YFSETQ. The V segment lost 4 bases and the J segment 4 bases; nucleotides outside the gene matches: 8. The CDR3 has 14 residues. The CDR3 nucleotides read TGCGCCAGCAGCCGGGACTACAGTACATACGAGCAGTACTTC. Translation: CASSRDYSTYEQYF.

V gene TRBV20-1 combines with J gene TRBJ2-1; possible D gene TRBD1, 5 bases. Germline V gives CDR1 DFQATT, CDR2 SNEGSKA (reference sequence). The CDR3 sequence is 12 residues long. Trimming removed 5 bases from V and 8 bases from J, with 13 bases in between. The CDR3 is CSASQGSHEQFF. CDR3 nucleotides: TGCAGTGCTTCCCAGGGATCCCATGAGCAGTTCTTC.

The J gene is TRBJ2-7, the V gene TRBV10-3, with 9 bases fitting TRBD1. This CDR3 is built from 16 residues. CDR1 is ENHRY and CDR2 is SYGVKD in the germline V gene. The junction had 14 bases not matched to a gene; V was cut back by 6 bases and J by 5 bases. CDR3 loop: CAIRGQGGAGRHEQYF. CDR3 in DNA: TGTGCCATCAGGGGACAGGGAGGGGCCGGCCGCCACGAGCAGTACTTC.

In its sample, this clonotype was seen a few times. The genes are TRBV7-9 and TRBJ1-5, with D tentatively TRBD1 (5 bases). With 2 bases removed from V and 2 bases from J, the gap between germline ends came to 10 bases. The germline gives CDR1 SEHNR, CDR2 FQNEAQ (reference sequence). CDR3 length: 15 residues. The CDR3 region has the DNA TGTGCCAGCAGCTTAATGGGGGAGGGCAATCAGCCCCAGCATTTT. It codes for CASSLMGEGNQPQHF.

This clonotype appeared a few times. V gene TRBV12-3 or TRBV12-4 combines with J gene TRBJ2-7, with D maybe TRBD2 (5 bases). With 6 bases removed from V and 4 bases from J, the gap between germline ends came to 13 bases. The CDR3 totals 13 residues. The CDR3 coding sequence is TGTGCCAGCAGCACCTCGGGAAAATACGAGCAGTACTTC. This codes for CASSTSGKYEQYF.

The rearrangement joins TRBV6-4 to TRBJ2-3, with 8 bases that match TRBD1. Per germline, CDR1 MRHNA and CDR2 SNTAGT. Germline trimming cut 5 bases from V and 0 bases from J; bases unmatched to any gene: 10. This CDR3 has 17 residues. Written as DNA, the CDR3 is TGTGCCAGCAGTAAACGACCAGGGACAGGAAGCACAGATACGCAGTATTTT. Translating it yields CASSKRPGTGSTDTQYF.

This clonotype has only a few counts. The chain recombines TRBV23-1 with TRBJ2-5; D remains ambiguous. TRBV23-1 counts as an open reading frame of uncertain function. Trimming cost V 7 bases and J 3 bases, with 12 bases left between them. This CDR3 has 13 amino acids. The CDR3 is CASIPGRKETQYF. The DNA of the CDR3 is TGCGCCAGCATTCCTGGAAGGAAAGAGACCCAGTACTTC.

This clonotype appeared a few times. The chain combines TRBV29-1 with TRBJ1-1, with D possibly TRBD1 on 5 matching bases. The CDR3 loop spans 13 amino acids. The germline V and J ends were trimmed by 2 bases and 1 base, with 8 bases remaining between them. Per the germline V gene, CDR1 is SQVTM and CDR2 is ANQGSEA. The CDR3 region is CSVERTTNTEAFF. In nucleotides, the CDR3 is TGCAGCGTTGAAAGGACAACGAACACTGAAGCTTTCTTT.

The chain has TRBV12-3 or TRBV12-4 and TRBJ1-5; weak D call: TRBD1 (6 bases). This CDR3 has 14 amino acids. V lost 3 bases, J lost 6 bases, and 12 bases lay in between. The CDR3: CASSFNGQFQPQHF. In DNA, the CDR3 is TGTGCCAGCAGTTTTAACGGACAGTTTCAGCCCCAGCATTTT.

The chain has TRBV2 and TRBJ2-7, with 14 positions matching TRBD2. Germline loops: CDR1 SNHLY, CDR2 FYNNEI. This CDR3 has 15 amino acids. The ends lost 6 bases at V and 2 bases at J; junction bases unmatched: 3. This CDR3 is CASREGLAGAYEQYF. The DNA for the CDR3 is TGTGCCAGCAGGGAGGGACTAGCGGGGGCCTACGAGCAGTACTTC. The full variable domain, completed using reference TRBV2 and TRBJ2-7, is EPEVTQTPSHQVTQMGQEVILRCVPISNHLYFYWYRQILGQKVEFLVSFYNNEISEKSEIFDDQFSVERPDGSNFTLKIRSTKLEDSAMYFCASREGLAGAYEQYFGPGTRLTVT.

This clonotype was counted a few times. CDR3: CASTESMGQIYGYTF. The CDR3 DNA reads TGTGCCAGTACCGAATCGATGGGACAGATCTATGGCTACACCTTC. This sequence joins TRBV19 and TRBJ1-2, with 7 bases that match TRBD1. J gave up 4 bases and V 7 bases, and 12 bases lay outside the gene matches. CDR3 length: 15 residues. CDR1 and CDR2 from the germline V gene are LNHDA and SQIVND (reference sequence).

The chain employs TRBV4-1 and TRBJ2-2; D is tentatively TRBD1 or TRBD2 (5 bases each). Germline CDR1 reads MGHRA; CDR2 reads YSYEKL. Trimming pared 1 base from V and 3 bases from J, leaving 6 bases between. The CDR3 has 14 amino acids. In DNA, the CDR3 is TGCGCCAGCAGCCAAGTGGGACACACCGGGGAGCTGTTTTTT. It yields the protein CASSQVGHTGELFF.

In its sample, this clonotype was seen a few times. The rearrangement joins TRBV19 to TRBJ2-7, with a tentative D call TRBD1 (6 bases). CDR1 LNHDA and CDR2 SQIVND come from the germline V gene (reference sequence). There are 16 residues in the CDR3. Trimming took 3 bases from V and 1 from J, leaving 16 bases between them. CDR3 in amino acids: CASSIHPSRGSYEQYF. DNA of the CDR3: TGTGCCAGTAGTATCCATCCCTCGAGGGGGTCCTACGAGCAGTACTTC.

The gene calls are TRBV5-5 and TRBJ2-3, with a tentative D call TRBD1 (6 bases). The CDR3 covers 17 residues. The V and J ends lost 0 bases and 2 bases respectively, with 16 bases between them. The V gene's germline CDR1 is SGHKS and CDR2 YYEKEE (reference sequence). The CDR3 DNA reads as TGTGCCAGCAGCTTGGTCCGGCATGGGGGCACCACAGATACGCAGTATTTT. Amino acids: CASSLVRHGGTTDTQYF.

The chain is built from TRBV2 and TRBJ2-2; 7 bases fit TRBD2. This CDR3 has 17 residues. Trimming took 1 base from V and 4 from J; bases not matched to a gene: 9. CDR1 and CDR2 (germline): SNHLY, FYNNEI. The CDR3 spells CASSEGGGSLVTGELFF. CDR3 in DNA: TGTGCCAGCAGTGAAGGAGGCGGGAGTTTGGTCACCGGGGAGCTGTTTTTT.

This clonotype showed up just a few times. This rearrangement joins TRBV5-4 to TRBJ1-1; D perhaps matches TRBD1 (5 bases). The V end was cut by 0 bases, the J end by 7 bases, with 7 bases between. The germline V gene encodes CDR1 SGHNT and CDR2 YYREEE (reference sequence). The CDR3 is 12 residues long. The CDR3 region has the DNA TGTGCCAGCAGCTTGGCTGACAGTGAAGCTTTCTTT. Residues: CASSLADSEAFF.

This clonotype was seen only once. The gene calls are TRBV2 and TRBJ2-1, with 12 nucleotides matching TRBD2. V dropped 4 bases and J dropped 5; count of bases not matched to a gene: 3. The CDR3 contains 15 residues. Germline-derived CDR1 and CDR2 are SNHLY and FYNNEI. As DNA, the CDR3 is TGTGCCAGCAGTGTACGGACTAGCGGGAACAATGAGCAGTTCTTC. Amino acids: CASSVRTSGNNEQFF.

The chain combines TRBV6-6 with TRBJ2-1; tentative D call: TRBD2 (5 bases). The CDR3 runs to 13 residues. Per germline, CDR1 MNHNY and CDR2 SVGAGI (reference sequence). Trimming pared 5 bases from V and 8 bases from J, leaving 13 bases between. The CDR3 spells CASSTELAYEQFF. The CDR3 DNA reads TGTGCCAGCAGTACGGAGCTAGCTTATGAGCAGTTCTTC.

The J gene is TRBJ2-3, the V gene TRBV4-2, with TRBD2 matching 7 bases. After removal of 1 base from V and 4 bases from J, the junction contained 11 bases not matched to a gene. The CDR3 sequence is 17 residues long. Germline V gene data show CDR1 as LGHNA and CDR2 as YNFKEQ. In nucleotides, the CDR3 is TGTGCCAGCAGCCAAGGGGCAGCGGGGTGGTGGGCAGATACGCAGTATTTT. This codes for CASSQGAAGWWADTQYF.